The 11 T cell receptor beta chains presented below share a single source sample, sequenced in a study of blood T cells in healthy people across ages. Using a J-beta primer mix together with a sample-barcoded 5' primer, a second PCR was run for roughly 6 to 11 cycles. Each CDR3 protein gets one entry after TCRdb re-called the 5' RACE reads with MiXCR. The table records approximately 1,100,000 distinct CDR3 sequences, 45% of them present only once. The sequenced sample was blood. Receptors were obtained from a woman aged 60 to 75 in good health.

This clonotype was seen more than once but under ten times. The chain carries TRBV20-1 and TRBJ2-7, with a tentative D call TRBD2 (6 bases). Germline V lookup: CDR1 DFQATT, CDR2 SNEGSKA (reference sequence). V gave up 6 bases and J gave up 5 bases, with 17 bases separating them. The CDR3 is 13 residues long. CDR3 region: CSATIGGPNEQYF. The CDR3 region has the DNA TGCAGTGCAACGATCGGGGGTCCGAACGAGCAGTACTTC.

CDR3 nucleotide sequence: TGTGCCAGCACCCTCGGACTAGCGGGAACAGATACGCAGTATTTT. Protein sequence: CASTLGLAGTDTQYF. J is TRBJ2-3 and V is TRBV7-3; TRBD2 aligns across 12 bases. Germline V lookup: CDR1 SGHTA, CDR2 FQGTGA. The CDR3 covers 15 residues. Trimming removed 7 bases from V and 3 bases from J; junction bases left unmatched: 5.

V gene TRBV7-2 combines with J gene TRBJ1-5; D remains unclear. Germline V gene data show CDR1 as SGHTA and CDR2 as FQGNSA. The CDR3 has 15 residues. V lost 5 bases and J 4 bases, leaving 15 bases between the germline ends. The CDR3 sequence: CASSPVVQANQPQHF. DNA of the CDR3: TGTGCCAGCAGCCCTGTTGTCCAGGCTAATCAGCCCCAGCATTTT.

The gene calls are TRBV6-5 and TRBJ2-5, with a tentative D call TRBD2 (6 bases). Germline CDR1 and CDR2: MNHEY and SVGAGI. V was clipped by 6 bases and J by 5 bases, with 13 bases between them. The length of the CDR3 is 13 residues. As DNA, the CDR3 is TGTGCCAGCAGCTTGCGGGACGACGAGACCCAGTACTTC. Its protein is CASSLRDDETQYF.

The rearrangement uses TRBV25-1 and TRBJ1-2; D is perhaps TRBD1 (6 bases). CDR1 MGHDK and CDR2 SYGVNS come from the germline V gene. Trimming pared 1 base from V and 6 bases from J, leaving 12 bases between. The CDR3 has 14 amino acids. The CDR3 region is CASSEWGGHDGYTF. The CDR3 region has the DNA TGTGCCAGCAGTGAATGGGGGGGGCATGATGGCTACACCTTC.

This clonotype was recorded a few times. The rearrangement uses TRBV5-6 and TRBJ2-5, with D perhaps assigned TRBD1 or TRBD2 (5 bases each). Trimming took off 2 bases at V and 10 bases at J, with 18 bases between the two ends. CDR3 length: 14 amino acids. CDR1 is SGHDT, CDR2 YYEEEE, per germline. DNA of the CDR3: TGTGCCAGCAGCTTACCGGACCGGGTGGGGGTCCAGTACTTC. This encodes CASSLPDRVGVQYF. The full variable domain, its missing parts supplied by reference TRBV5-6 and TRBJ2-5, is DAGVTQSPTHLIKTRGQQVTLRCSPKSGHDTVSWYQQALGQGPQFIFQYYEEEERQRGNFPDRFSGHQFPNYSSELNVNALLLGDSALYLCASSLPDRVGVQYFGPGTRLLVL.

This chain connects TRBV12-3 or TRBV12-4 to TRBJ1-5, with TRBD1 matching 7 bases. The length of the CDR3 is 17 residues. V trimming: 4 bases; J trimming: 4 bases; junction bases outside the gene matches: 13. This CDR3 reads CASSSSLGGRWNQPQHF. The DNA for the CDR3 is TGTGCCAGCAGTTCATCGTTAGGGGGCAGATGGAATCAGCCCCAGCATTTT.

Ten or more counts support this clonotype. The chain employs TRBV5-1 and TRBJ2-3; TRBD1 might be the D (5 bases). Trimming pared 4 bases from V and 7 bases from J, leaving 16 bases between. The CDR3 totals 14 residues. From germline, CDR1 is SGHRS and CDR2 YFSETQ. The CDR3 coding sequence is TGCGCCAGCAGCCGAGACAGACGCACGAATACGCAGTATTTT. Translation: CASSRDRRTNTQYF.

As concerns this clonotype: At one end the junction does not follow the germline gene, possibly because of a read error. This chain joins TRBV11-1 and TRBJ1-1, with TRBD1 matching over 7 bases. Germline assignment: CDR1 SGHAT and CDR2 FQDESV (reference sequence). CDR3 length equals 15 residues. The CDR3 bases are TGTGCCAGCAACACAGAGGGGGCTTGGAACATTGAAGCTTTCTTT. Its translation: CASNTEGAWNIEAFF.

The chain is built from TRBV3-1 and TRBJ1-5, with D unresolved. This CDR3 contains 14 residues. Germline values: CDR1 LGHDT, CDR2 YNNKEL (reference sequence). The V end lost 3 bases, the J end lost 6 bases, and 12 bases lay between the germline ends. CDR3: CASSQRGYGQPQHF. In nucleotides, the CDR3 is TGTGCCAGCAGCCAGAGAGGGTATGGTCAGCCCCAGCATTTT.

The chain recombines TRBV20-1 with TRBJ2-7, with D uncertain. Trimming removed 0 bases from V and 2 bases from J, with 11 bases in between. The CDR3 length is 14 residues. Germline V gene data show CDR1 as DFQATT and CDR2 as SNEGSKA (reference sequence). In nucleotides, the CDR3 is TGCAGTGCTAGAGATCGACATCTAACCTACGAGCAGTACTTC. Translating gives CSARDRHLTYEQYF.